A selection of T cell receptor beta chains follows, all from one sample in a study of sequential checkpoint blockade in melanoma. This table comes from immunoSEQ multiplex PCR, and its TCRdb copy is limited to in-frame clones, with some not included. The table has thousands of clones, 26% seen once; the top ten hold roughly 8.1%. Specimen: tumor tissue (inferred from file names), collected from a patient given nivolumab and ipilimumab in sequence. Receptor source: a human donor with melanoma. Each CDR3 is given with its conserved first and last residue. The order of the fields is J gene, V gene, clone size, D gene, CDR3 DNA, CDR3 protein. A D gene is named only where the DNA matches it firmly. Only some rows state a clone size, as once, few, many or a class for expanded clones.

J: TRBJ1-4; V: TRBV6-8; size: NA; D: NA; DNA: TGTGCCAGCAGTTACTCCAGGGGCATTAATGAAAAACTGTTTTTT; CDR3: CASSYSRGINEKLFF
J: TRBJ2-5; V: TRBV28; size: few; D: NA; DNA: TGTGCCAGCAGTTTGCCAGGGCCTCGGGAGACCCAGTACTTC; CDR3: CASSLPGPRETQYF
J: TRBJ2-7; V: TRBV28; size: NA; D: NA; DNA: TGTGCCAGCAGAAACCGCTGGCGCACCTACGAGCAGTACTTC; CDR3: CASRNRWRTYEQYF
J: TRBJ1-2; V: TRBV6-8; size: NA; D: NA; DNA: TGTGCCAGCAGTCCCGGGGGTCGTGGCTACACCTTC; CDR3: CASSPGGRGYTF
J: TRBJ2-7; V: TRBV5-1; size: NA; D: TRBD1; DNA: TGCGCCAGCAGCTCAGAGGGGACAGGGGACCACGAGCAGTACTTC; CDR3: CASSSEGTGDHEQYF
J: TRBJ2-2; V: TRBV5-1; size: NA; D: TRBD2; DNA: TGCGCCAGCAGCCCGGGACTAGCGGGAGTCACCGGGGAGCTGTTTTTT; CDR3: CASSPGLAGVTGELFF
J: TRBJ1-1; V: TRBV4-1; size: many; D: NA; DNA: TGCGCCAGCAGTCACCCGGACACTGAAGCTTTCTTT; CDR3: CASSHPDTEAFF
J: TRBJ2-5; V: TRBV11-3; size: many; D: TRBD2; DNA: TGTGCCAGCAGCTTAGTCGGGACTAGCGGTTACCAAGAGACCCAGTACTTC; CDR3: CASSLVGTSGYQETQYF
J: TRBJ1-3; V: TRBV5-1; size: once; D: TRBD1; DNA: TGCGCCAGCAGCTCACAGGGGCACTCTGGAAACACCATATATTTT; CDR3: CASSSQGHSGNTIYF
J: TRBJ2-1; V: TRBV1; size: NA; D: NA; DNA: TGCGCCAGCAGCCTCGAGCCTATTTTTAGCGGCAATGAGCAGTTCTTC; CDR3: CASSLEPIFSGNEQFF
J: TRBJ2-2; V: TRBV5-8; size: few; D: NA; DNA: TGTGCCAGCAGCTTAGCGGCGCGGTGGGAGCTGTTTTTT; CDR3: CASSLAARWELFF
J: TRBJ2-7; V: TRBV9; size: many; D: TRBD2; DNA: TGTGCCAGCAGTGGGACAGGGACTAGCGGGAGTCGGGCCTACGAGCAGTACTTC; CDR3: CASSGTGTSGSRAYEQYF
J: TRBJ2-7; V: TRBV9; size: many; D: NA; DNA: TGTGCCAGCAGCGGGCTACCCTACGAGCAGTACTTC; CDR3: CASSGLPYEQYF
J: TRBJ1-2; V: TRBV7-6; size: few; D: TRBD1; DNA: TGTGCCAGCAGCCCGACAGGGGTGGTCGACTATGGCTACACCTTC; CDR3: CASSPTGVVDYGYTF
J: TRBJ2-2; V: TRBV14; size: NA; D: TRBD2; DNA: TGTGCCAGCAGCCCGGGACTATATGCCGGGGAGCTGTTTTTT; CDR3: CASSPGLYAGELFF
J: TRBJ2-2; V: TRBV6-7; size: few; D: TRBD2; DNA: TGTGCCAGCAGTTACTCGGTTAGCGGGGTCAACACCGGGGAGCTGTTTTTT; CDR3: CASSYSVSGVNTGELFF
J: TRBJ2-7; V: TRBV11-3; size: many; D: TRBD2; DNA: TGTGCCAGCAGCCTCAACCTTCTAGCGGGGGCAGTATACGAGCAGTACTTC; CDR3: CASSLNLLAGAVYEQYF
J: TRBJ2-5; V: TRBV6-8; size: NA; D: NA; DNA: TGTGCCACAGGAGAGCGGAGCCAAGAGACCCAGTACTTC; CDR3: CATGERSQETQYF
J: TRBJ2-3; V: TRBV11-3; size: many; D: NA; DNA: TGTGCCAGCAGCCCTCAGAAAAGATATAGCACAGATACGCAGTATTTT; CDR3: CASSPQKRYSTDTQYF
J: TRBJ1-2; V: TRBV28; size: NA; D: NA; DNA: TGTGCCAGCGGGGACGGGCTTTTCTATGGCTACACCTTC; CDR3: CASGDGLFYGYTF
J: TRBJ1-1; V: TRBV28; size: NA; D: NA; DNA: TGTGCCACGCAGGACAGTACTAACACTGAAGCTTTCTTT; CDR3: CATQDSTNTEAFF
J: TRBJ2-5; V: TRBV29-1; size: medium-sized; D: NA; DNA: TGCAGCGTCAAGGGTGCAGGGCAAGAGACCCAGTACTTC; CDR3: CSVKGAGQETQYF
J: TRBJ1-2; V: TRBV29-1; size: NA; D: NA; DNA: TGCAGCGTTGAGGATCAGGAGGACGGCTACACCTTC; CDR3: CSVEDQEDGYTF
J: TRBJ2-5; V: TRBV10-3; size: NA; D: NA; DNA: TGTGCCATCAGTGAGTCGGTGGGGGGGCGTGAGACCCAGTACTTC; CDR3: CAISESVGGRETQYF
J: TRBJ2-2; V: TRBV6-8; size: many; D: NA; DNA: TGTGCCAGCAGTTACAAGGAGGGTTGGACCGGGGAGCTGTTTTTT; CDR3: CASSYKEGWTGELFF
J: TRBJ1-1; V: TRBV7-6; size: many; D: TRBD1; DNA: TGTGCCAGCAGCCAAGGACAGGGCTACACTGAAGCTTTCTTT; CDR3: CASSQGQGYTEAFF
J: TRBJ1-3; V: TRBV6-8; size: few; D: NA; DNA: TGTGCCAGCAGTCCTCAGGGTTCGAACACCATATATTTT; CDR3: CASSPQGSNTIYF
J: TRBJ1-2; V: TRBV6-7; size: few; D: NA; DNA: TGTGCCAGCAGTGAAACGGTTGGCTACACCTTC; CDR3: CASSETVGYTF
J: TRBJ1-2; V: TRBV6-8; size: few; D: TRBD1; DNA: TGTGCCAGCAGACTCCCGGGACAGGGCCGGATGGAGGCTAACTATGGCTACACCTTC; CDR3: CASRLPGQGRMEANYGYTF
J: TRBJ1-1; V: TRBV6-8; size: medium-sized; D: NA; DNA: TGTGCCAGCAGAATTTTTGTGGACACTGAAGCTTTCTTT; CDR3: CASRIFVDTEAFF
J: TRBJ2-5; V: TRBV6-8; size: NA; D: NA; DNA: TGTGCCAGCAGTTCACCAGGGAGCGAGACCCAGTACTTC; CDR3: CASSSPGSETQYF
J: TRBJ1-1; V: TRBV14; size: hyperexpanded; D: NA; DNA: TGTGCCAGCAGCCAAGAAGAAGGAGGGTGGAACACTGAAGCTTTCTTT; CDR3: CASSQEEGGWNTEAFF
J: TRBJ2-5; V: TRBV11-3; size: many; D: NA; DNA: TGTGCCAGCAGCTTGGTACCCACAGCCTGGCCACATACCCAAGAGACCCAGTACTTC; CDR3: CASSLVPTAWPHTQETQYF
J: TRBJ2-1; V: TRBV5-1; size: NA; D: TRBD1; DNA: TGCGCCAGCAGCTTTACAGGGGGTGGGGCGAATGAGCAGTTCTTC; CDR3: CASSFTGGGANEQFF
J: TRBJ2-7; V: TRBV25-1; size: NA; D: NA; DNA: TGTGCCAGCAGTGGACTATCCTACGAGCAGTACTTC; CDR3: CASSGLSYEQYF
J: TRBJ2-7; V: TRBV6-8; size: few; D: NA; DNA: TGTGCCAGCACCCCCGGGTCAAGCTCCTACGAGCAGTACTTC; CDR3: CASTPGSSSYEQYF